The rows below give T cell receptor beta chains drawn from one sample of a study of identical twins. TCRdb re-called the 5' RACE reads with MiXCR, one entry per CDR3 protein. The table shows fewer than 900,000 distinct CDR3 sequences, with about 20% occurring only once. These data are also associated with another study on T cells expressing NK-cell markers.

Sequenced material: PBMCs. All receptors derive from a woman between 18 and 29 years old in good health. Each CDR3 is given with its conserved first and last residue. D genes are given only for firm matches. Part of the rows lack a size; the others show once, few, many or a class for expanded clones.

clone_size | d_call | j_call | v_call | cdr3_aa | cdr3_nt
few | TRBD1 | TRBJ1-6 | TRBV7-2 | CASQRTQGYSPLHF | TGTGCCAGCCAACGGACACAGGGGTATTCACCCCTCCACTTT
. | TRBD2 | TRBJ2-7 | TRBV20-1 | CSAKGLVGGSEQYF | TGCAGTGCCAAGGGACTAGTGGGAGGCTCCGAGCAGTACTTC
. | TRBD2 | TRBJ2-5 | TRBV5-1 | CASSSSGTSGTTQYF | TGCGCCAGCAGCTCTTCCGGGACTAGCGGGACGACCCAGTACTTC
. | . | TRBJ1-2 | TRBV2 | CASSDRHDLRGYTF | TGTGCCAGCAGTGATAGGCACGACCTTCGAGGCTACACCTTC
few | . | TRBJ2-7 | TRBV5-1 | CASSRVTGFEQYF | TGCGCCAGCAGCCGAGTTACAGGGTTCGAGCAGTACTTC
few | . | TRBJ2-7 | TRBV10-3 | CAISAVEQVQGYEQYF | TGTGCCATCAGCGCGGTTGAACAGGTTCAAGGCTACGAGCAGTACTTC
. | . | TRBJ2-2 | TRBV20-1 | CSVPRAIHTGELFF | TGCAGTGTCCCGAGGGCCATCCACACCGGGGAGCTGTTTTTT
many | . | TRBJ1-5 | TRBV7-2 | CASREQAHQPQHF | TGTGCCAGCAGGGAACAGGCACACCAGCCCCAGCATTTT
. | TRBD2 | TRBJ2-1 | TRBV15 | CATRPSGRGGYNEQFF | TGTGCCACCAGACCTAGCGGGAGGGGAGGGTACAATGAGCAGTTCTTC
many | . | TRBJ1-6 | TRBV6-1 | CASSKGSDRSPLHF | TGTGCCAGCAGTAAGGGGTCAGACCGTTCACCCCTCCACTTT
many | TRBD2 | TRBJ2-3 | TRBV4-3 | CASSQGGLAGAPDTQYF | TGCGCCAGCAGCCAGGGTGGACTAGCGGGGGCCCCAGATACGCAGTATTTT
. | . | TRBJ2-1 | TRBV7-8 | CASSPSWRQYNEQFF | TGTGCCAGCAGCCCCTCCTGGAGACAGTACAATGAGCAGTTCTTC
. | TRBD2 | TRBJ2-1 | TRBV12-3/TRBV12-4 | CASRPIAGTSNEQFF | TGTGCCAGCAGGCCCATCGCCGGGACTAGCAATGAGCAGTTCTTC
few | . | TRBJ2-2 | TRBV29-1 | CTSKGNTGELFF | TGCACATCTAAGGGTAACACCGGGGAGCTGTTTTTT
few | TRBD1 | TRBJ2-1 | TRBV13 | CASSLSGQVRYNEQFF | TGTGCCAGCAGCTTATCAGGACAGGTGAGATACAATGAGCAGTTCTTC
few | TRBD2 | TRBJ2-5 | TRBV20-1 | CSARNPPGGLETQYF | TGCAGTGCCAGAAATCCCCCGGGAGGGCTGGAGACCCAGTACTTC
. | . | TRBJ2-7 | TRBV29-1 | CSVGAGTYEQYF | TGCAGCGTTGGCGCGGGCACTTACGAGCAGTACTTC
. | TRBD1 | TRBJ1-1 | TRBV5-1 | CASSFQQGRAFF | TGCGCCAGCAGCTTCCAACAGGGGCGGGCTTTCTTT
. | . | TRBJ1-5 | TRBV19 | CASSIEGGSRQPQHF | TGTGCCAGTAGTATAGAGGGGGGCTCAAGGCAGCCCCAGCATTTT
. | TRBD1 | TRBJ2-1 | TRBV20-1 | CSAGKGADEQFF | TGCAGTGCGGGAAAGGGGGCAGATGAGCAGTTCTTC
few | . | TRBJ1-2 | TRBV5-6 | CASSLAGTNYGYTF | TGTGCCAGCAGCTTGGCTGGTACTAACTATGGCTACACCTTC
few | TRBD1 | TRBJ1-2 | TRBV5-1 | CASTLDRGGGYTF | TGCGCCAGCACCTTGGACAGGGGTGGAGGCTACACCTTC
many | TRBD1 | TRBJ2-2 | TRBV10-3 | CATQQGARTGELFF | TGTGCCACTCAACAGGGGGCGAGGACCGGGGAGCTGTTTTTT
few | TRBD1 | TRBJ2-7 | TRBV6-5 | CASRYGQGAYEQYF | TGTGCCAGCCGTTACGGACAGGGAGCCTACGAGCAGTACTTC
few | . | TRBJ2-7 | TRBV12-3/TRBV12-4 | CASRNMGEQYF | TGTGCCAGCAGAAATATGGGCGAGCAGTACTTC
few | . | TRBJ2-7 | TRBV5-5 | CASGLTGTREQYF | TGTGCCAGCGGACTTACAGGTACGCGCGAGCAGTACTTC
few | TRBD2 | TRBJ2-5 | TRBV20-1 | CSARIAGETQYF | TGCAGTGCTAGAATAGCGGGGGAGACCCAGTACTTC
. | TRBD2 | TRBJ2-3 | TRBV9 | CASSGLAADTQYF | TGTGCCAGCAGCGGACTAGCGGCAGATACGCAGTATTTT
few | TRBD1 | TRBJ1-6 | TRBV10-3 | CAISETGDSPLHF | TGTGCCATCAGTGAAACAGGGGATTCACCCCTCCACTTT
. | . | TRBJ2-5 | TRBV5-1 | CASSLSGTNQETQYF | TGCGCCAGCAGTCTGTCCGGGACCAACCAAGAGACCCAGTACTTC
. | . | TRBJ2-7 | TRBV9 | CASSSRQEDYEQYF | TGTGCCAGCAGCTCCAGACAGGAGGACTACGAGCAGTACTTC
few | . | TRBJ2-6 | TRBV12-3/TRBV12-4 | CASSLDWWGSGANVLTF | TGTGCCAGCAGTTTAGATTGGTGGGGCTCTGGGGCCAACGTCCTGACTTTC
many | TRBD2 | TRBJ2-4 | TRBV29-1 | CSVDSGGDIQYF | TGCAGCGTCGATAGCGGGGGAGACATTCAGTACTTC
few | . | TRBJ2-3 | TRBV20-1 | CSAPRRGNTDTQYF | TGCAGTGCCCCGAGACGAGGGAACACAGATACGCAGTATTTT
few | . | TRBJ2-2 | TRBV3-1 | CASSQDSRGGELFF | TGTGCCAGCAGCCAAGACAGTCGGGGCGGGGAGCTGTTTTTT
. | . | TRBJ2-3 | TRBV20-1 | CSARDGGVTDTQYF | TGCAGTGCTAGAGATGGGGGCGTCACAGATACGCAGTATTTT
. | . | TRBJ1-1 | TRBV7-6 | CASSLAETGLSMNTEAFF | TGTGCCAGCAGCTTAGCGGAGACAGGCCTTTCCATGAACACTGAAGCTTTCTTT
few | . | TRBJ2-1 | TRBV7-2 | CASRKRDSHNEQFF | TGTGCCAGCAGGAAGAGGGATTCTCACAATGAGCAGTTCTTC
. | . | TRBJ2-1 | TRBV13 | CASSLGTAGWGNEQFF | TGTGCCAGCAGCTTAGGTACAGCCGGTTGGGGGAATGAGCAGTTCTTC
. | . | TRBJ2-5 | TRBV12-3/TRBV12-4 | CASRPPSGAAETQYF | TGTGCCAGCAGACCACCCTCGGGGGCCGCGGAGACCCAGTACTTC
. | TRBD1 | TRBJ1-2 | TRBV5-1 | CASSMGQGIGYTF | TGCGCCAGCAGCATGGGACAGGGAATCGGCTACACCTTC
few | . | TRBJ2-2 | TRBV20-1 | CSAPLRNTGELFF | TGCAGTGCTCCCTTAAGGAACACCGGGGAGCTGTTTTTT
. | . | TRBJ1-2 | TRBV30 | CAWSLGDYGYTF | TGTGCCTGGAGTTTAGGGGACTATGGCTACACCTTC
. | TRBD2 | TRBJ2-5 | TRBV5-1 | CASSLGSGGPETQYF | TGCGCCAGCAGCTTAGGTAGCGGGGGCCCAGAGACCCAGTACTTC
. | . | TRBJ2-3 | TRBV20-1 | CSAAGLGLGTDTQYF | TGCAGTGCTGCGGGACTGGGACTCGGCACAGATACGCAGTATTTT
few | . | TRBJ1-4 | TRBV12-3/TRBV12-4 | CASSLLARGKLFF | TGTGCCAGCAGTTTGTTGGCGCGGGGAAAACTGTTTTTT
few | . | TRBJ1-1 | TRBV12-3/TRBV12-4 | CASEGVGTEAFF | TGTGCCAGTGAGGGGGTGGGCACTGAAGCTTTCTTT
few | . | TRBJ2-7 | TRBV12-3/TRBV12-4 | CASREPGENYEQYF | TGTGCCAGCAGGGAACCAGGTGAAAACTACGAGCAGTACTTC